A single sample is the source of the 18 T cell receptor beta chains below, sequenced in a study of T cells after yellow fever vaccination. TCRdb re-derived calls from the 5' RACE reads in MiXCR, one entry per CDR3 protein. The sample holds 300,000 or so distinct CDR3 sequences, 13% seen once. The input for sequencing was CD4+ T cells sorted from PBMCs, taken 45 days after the yellow fever booster vaccination. Source of these receptors: a man aged 30 to 39 who received the YFV17D yellow fever vaccine.

This chain links TRBV4-3 with TRBJ1-3, with D possibly TRBD1 on 5 matching bases. The germline V gene has CDR1 LGHNA and CDR2 YSLEER. CDR3 length equals 15 residues. The V gene lost 0 bases and the J gene lost 2 bases, with 8 bases spanning the gap. The CDR3 here is CASSQDWGAGNTIYF. CDR3 coding DNA: TGCGCCAGCAGCCAAGATTGGGGGGCTGGAAACACCATATATTTT.

The V gene is TRBV25-1, the J gene TRBJ2-3; no clear D. The V gene lost 3 bases and the J gene lost 2 bases, with 9 bases spanning the gap. The germline gives CDR1 MGHDK, CDR2 SYGVNS. The CDR3 sequence is 14 residues long. CDR3 region: CASSDSKNTDTQYF. DNA for the CDR3: TGTGCCAGCAGTGACAGCAAGAACACAGATACGCAGTATTTT. Using reference TRBV25-1 and TRBJ2-3 for the parts outside the CDR3, the full variable domain is EADIYQTPRYLVIGTGKKITLECSQTMGHDKMYWYQQDPGMELHLIHYSYGVNSTEKGDLSSESTVSRIRTEHFPLTLESARPSHTSQYLCASSDSKNTDTQYFGPGTRLTVL.

This clonotype showed up just a few times. This chain joins TRBV30 and TRBJ2-7; D not certain. The V end lost 3 bases, the J end lost 5 bases, and 8 bases lay between the germline ends. CDR1 is GTSNPN, CDR2 SVGIG, per germline (reference sequence). The CDR3 contains 11 residues. In DNA form, the CDR3 reads TGTGCCTGGAGCCGAGTTGACGAGCAGTACTTC. Translation gives CAWSRVDEQYF.

V usage is TRBV7-6 and J usage is TRBJ2-1, with D unresolved. Germline V CDR1 and CDR2: SGHVS, FNYEAQ. Trimming removed 4 bases from V and 0 bases from J, with 13 bases in between. This CDR3 spans 16 amino acids. This chain's CDR3 is CASSSKTTSSYNEQFF. The CDR3 coding sequence is TGTGCCAGCAGCTCCAAGACGACCAGCTCCTACAATGAGCAGTTCTTC.

Details on this clonotype: A read error may account for a junction end that differs from germline. The chain combines TRBV7-7 with TRBJ2-5, with 13 bases identical to TRBD2. Germline V CDR1 and CDR2: SSHAT, FNYEAQ (reference sequence). The CDR3 is made up of 16 amino acids. CDR3 in amino acids: CASSPGLAGVQETQYF. Here the CDR3 DNA reads TGTGCTAGCAGCCCAGGACTAGCGGGAGTCCAAGAGACCCAGTACTTC.

The CDR3: CASSLNSHSRTDTQYF. The CDR3 nucleotides are TGTGCCAGCAGCTTGAATAGCCACAGCCGCACAGATACGCAGTATTTT. The chain combines TRBV5-4 with TRBJ2-3, with D hard to call. V was cut by 1 base and J by 1 base, with 13 bases left in between. Germline V gives CDR1 SGHNT, CDR2 YYREEE (reference sequence). The CDR3 is made up of 16 amino acids.

This clonotype appeared a single time. The V gene is TRBV28, the J gene TRBJ1-2; no definite D call. This CDR3 has 13 amino acids. Germline V lookup: CDR1 MDHEN, CDR2 SYDVKM. The V and J ends lost 7 bases and 9 bases respectively, with 18 bases between them. The CDR3 sequence is CASTCVNYGSYTF. The CDR3 DNA reads as TGTGCCAGCACATGTGTGAACTATGGTAGCTACACCTTC.

This clonotype has a handful of counts. The chain is built from TRBV6-1 and TRBJ2-2; D gene unclear. The germline CDR1 and CDR2 sequences are MNHNS and SASEGT. V lost 6 bases to trimming and J lost 0 bases, with 8 bases between them. The CDR3 has 14 residues. In DNA form, the CDR3 reads TGTGCCAGCAGACAGTCACCGAACACCGGGGAGCTGTTTTTT. It encodes CASRQSPNTGELFF.

This clonotype came up a few times. The V and J genes are TRBV20-1 and TRBJ2-1; TRBD1 matches 9 bases. This CDR3 has 14 residues. Germline V gene lookup returns CDR1 DFQATT and CDR2 SNEGSKA (reference sequence). After removal of 6 bases from V and 9 bases from J, the junction contained 12 bases not matched to a gene. DNA of the CDR3: TGCAGTGCAAGCTCGGGACAGGGTCAATTTGAGCAGTTCTTC. Its protein product is CSASSGQGQFEQFF.

This clonotype was found a few times. The chain recombines TRBV7-2 with TRBJ2-1, with 9 nucleotides matching TRBD2. Germline CDR1 and CDR2: SGHTA and FQGNSA. There are 15 residues in the CDR3. V shed 5 bases, J shed 9 bases, and the junction held 11 bases outside the gene matches. CDR3 sequence (DNA): TGTGCCAGCAGCGTTCCTAGCGGGACCGTTTCTGAGCAGTTCTTC. This encodes CASSVPSGTVSEQFF.

This clonotype was seen more than once but under ten times. The rearrangement links TRBV23-1 to TRBJ2-1; 14 nucleotides align to TRBD2. TRBV23-1 is treated as an ORF (open reading frame) with a function not yet certain. The CDR3 loop spans 13 amino acids. V was pared by 3 bases and J by 15 bases, with 4 bases of the junction left unmatched. CDR3 region: CASSQGLAGVPFF. CDR3 nucleotide sequence: TGCGCCAGCAGTCAGGGACTAGCGGGAGTCCCGTTCTTC.

J is TRBJ2-3 and V is TRBV11-2; possibly TRBD2 for D (6 bases). Germline CDR1 reads SGHAT; CDR2 reads FQNNGV. V lost 1 base to trimming and J lost 4 bases, with 12 bases between them. This CDR3 contains 15 residues. The CDR3 bases are TGTGCCAGCAGCTTAGCCTTCCTAGCGTCAGATACGCAGTATTTT. Residues: CASSLAFLASDTQYF. The full variable domain, with the rest looked up from reference TRBV11-2 and TRBJ2-3, is EAGVAQSPRYKIIEKRQSVAFWCNPISGHATLYWYQQILGQGPKLLIQFQNNGVVDDSQLPKDRFSAERLKGVDSTLKIQPAKLEDSAVYLCASSLAFLASDTQYFGPGTRLTVL.

This clonotype has just a few counts. V gene TRBV20-1 combines with J gene TRBJ2-3; D is undetermined. Germline lookup yields CDR1 DFQATT and CDR2 SNEGSKA (reference sequence). This CDR3 is 16 amino acids long. V gave up 3 bases and J gave up 1 base, with 17 bases separating them. The CDR3 reads CSASQPARVGTDTQYF. The CDR3 DNA follows: TGCAGTGCTAGCCAGCCAGCCCGAGTGGGCACAGATACGCAGTATTTT.

This clonotype showed up many times. The V gene is TRBV7-7, the J gene TRBJ2-1, with D maybe TRBD2 (6 bases). The length of the CDR3 is 13 residues. In germline, CDR1 is SSHAT, CDR2 FNYEAQ (reference sequence). The CDR3 bases are TGTGCTAGCGCAGGAGGGTCGGGGGATGAGCAGTTCTTC. Amino acids: CASAGGSGDEQFF.

This clonotype was counted a few times. The chain employs TRBV12-3 or TRBV12-4 and TRBJ1-4; perhaps TRBD1 as D (5 bases). V gave up 3 bases and J gave up 8 bases, with 10 bases separating them. The CDR3 totals 13 residues. The CDR3, as DNA: TGTGCCAGCAGTTTTTGGCAGGGCGAAAAACTGTTTTTT. This encodes CASSFWQGEKLFF.

A few counts support this clonotype. The V gene is TRBV7-6, the J gene TRBJ2-5; the D call may be TRBD1 or TRBD2 (5 bases each). CDR1 and CDR2 (germline): SGHVS, FNYEAQ. V lost 7 bases and J 3 bases, leaving 24 bases between the germline ends. CDR3 length equals 17 residues. CDR3 sequence (DNA): TGTGCCAGCACCCTTAGAGGGGCGGGTGAAGGGGAAGAGACCCAGTACTTC. This encodes CASTLRGAGEGEETQYF. Drawing the rest from reference TRBV7-6 and TRBJ2-5, the complete variable domain is GAGVSQSPRYKVTKRGQDVALRCDPISGHVSLYWYRQALGQGPEFLTYFNYEAQQDKSGLPNDRFSAERPEGSISTLTIQRTEQRDSAMYRCASTLRGAGEGEETQYFGPGTRLLVL.

The rearrangement joins TRBV28 to TRBJ1-5; a weak D match, TRBD1 (6 bases). CDR1 and CDR2 from the germline V gene are MDHEN and SYDVKM. The ends were cut back, 7 bases at V and 2 bases at J, with 15 bases in the middle. This CDR3 has 15 amino acids. The CDR3 DNA reads TGTGCCAGCACCATAGGGGGGGGCCGCAATCAGCCCCAGCATTTT. Protein sequence: CASTIGGGRNQPQHF.

This clonotype was seen more than once but under ten times. The CDR3 bases are TGTGCCAGCAGTCAGGGGGCAGGGGTCGAGCAGTACTTC. Translated, it gives CASSQGAGVEQYF. The chain couples TRBV7-3 to TRBJ2-7, with 8 bases that match TRBD1. The CDR3 extends over 13 amino acids. V shed 6 bases and J 6 bases; nucleotides not matched to a gene: 7. In germline, CDR1 is SGHTA, CDR2 FQGTGA. The full variable domain, its missing parts supplied by reference TRBV7-3 and TRBJ2-7, is GAGVSQTPSNKVTEKGKYVELRCDPISGHTALYWYRQSLGQGPEFLIYFQGTGAADDSGLPNDRFFAVRPEGSVSTLKIQRTERGDSAVYLCASSQGAGVEQYFGPGTRLTVT.